These 6 T cell receptor beta chains share one sample of origin, sequenced in a study of T-cell memory formation after mild COVID-19. One entry per CDR3 protein, called by TCRdb with MiXCR from the 5' RACE reads. The data contain more than 400,000 distinct CDR3 sequences, roughly 20% of them seen just once; the ten biggest clones take up 9% to 15%. The sequenced sample was PBMCs or a T cell subset sorted from them (not recorded which). The source is an adult woman who had mild COVID-19 (a few samples of this study predate the infection). Cell type and time point are not known.

In this sample, this clonotype turned up a few times. This chain joins TRBV20-1 and TRBJ2-7, with D maybe TRBD2 (6 bases). CDR3 size: 13 residues. The V gene lost 3 bases and the J gene lost 2 bases, with 11 bases spanning the gap. Germline lookup yields CDR1 DFQATT and CDR2 SNEGSKA (reference sequence). CDR3 nucleotides: TGCAGTGCTAGGGAGGGACTTACCTACGAGCAGTACTTC. This sequence encodes CSAREGLTYEQYF.

The rearrangement links TRBV2 to TRBJ1-5, with 7 bases aligning to TRBD1. This CDR3 spans 16 amino acids. Germline CDR1 SNHLY, CDR2 FYNNEI. V gave up 5 bases and J gave up 6 bases; unmatched junction bases: 13. The CDR3 nucleotides are TGTGCCAGCAGTCCTCGGGTCGACAGGGCTTCTCAGCCCCAGCATTTT. This translates into CASSPRVDRASQPQHF.

About this clonotype: Germline is not matched at one junction end, which may reflect a read error. V gene TRBV7-7 combines with J gene TRBJ2-1; D ambiguous. The CDR3 has 13 residues. The V gene's germline CDR1 is SSHAT and CDR2 FNYEAQ (reference sequence). In nucleotides, the CDR3 is TGTGCTAGCAGCAGTCGCGGTGGGCTTGAGCAGTTCTTC. Protein product: CASSSRGGLEQFF.

A few counts support this clonotype. The chain carries TRBV12-3 or TRBV12-4 and TRBJ2-5, with D unclear. This CDR3 is 13 amino acids long. The ends were cut back, 3 bases at V and 9 bases at J, with 14 bases in the middle. In nucleotides, the CDR3 is TGTGCCAGCAGTTTCTATAGCACTGGGGCCCAGTACTTC. Translation gives CASSFYSTGAQYF.

This clonotype appeared many times. The chain joins TRBV10-3 to TRBJ1-3; no definite D call. The CDR3 sequence is 12 residues long. CDR1 ENHRY and CDR2 SYGVKD come from the germline V gene. The germline V and J ends were trimmed by 3 bases and 6 bases, with 6 bases remaining between them. The CDR3 is CAISDTQNTIYF. The CDR3 DNA is TGTGCCATCAGTGATACGCAAAACACCATATATTTT.

V is TRBV4-3 and J is TRBJ1-1; D is uncertain. The V end lost 1 base, the J end lost 4 bases, and 10 bases lay between the germline ends. Germline V gives CDR1 LGHNA, CDR2 YSLEER. This CDR3 spans 14 amino acids. The CDR3 reads CASSQVVGGTEAFF. As DNA, the CDR3 is TGCGCCAGCAGCCAAGTGGTGGGTGGCACTGAAGCTTTCTTT.